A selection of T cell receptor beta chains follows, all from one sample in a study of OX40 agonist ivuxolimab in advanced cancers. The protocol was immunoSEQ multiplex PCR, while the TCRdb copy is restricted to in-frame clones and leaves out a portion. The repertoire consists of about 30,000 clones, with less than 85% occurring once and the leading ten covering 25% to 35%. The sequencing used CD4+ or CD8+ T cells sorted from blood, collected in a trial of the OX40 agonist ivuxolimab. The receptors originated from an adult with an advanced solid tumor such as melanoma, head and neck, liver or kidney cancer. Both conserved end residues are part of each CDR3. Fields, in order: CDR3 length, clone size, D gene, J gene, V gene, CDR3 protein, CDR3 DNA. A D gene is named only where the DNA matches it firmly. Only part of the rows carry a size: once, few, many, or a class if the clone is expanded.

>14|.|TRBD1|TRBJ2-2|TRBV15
CATATGNNRGELFF
TGTGCCACGGCGACAGGGAATAACAGGGGGGAGCTGTTTTTT
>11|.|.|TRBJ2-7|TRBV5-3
CARGVSYEQYF
TGTGCCAGAGGCGTTTCCTACGAGCAGTACTTC
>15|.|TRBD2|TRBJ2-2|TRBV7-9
CASRRKAGGSGELFF
TGTGCCAGCAGAAGGAAGGCGGGAGGCTCCGGGGAGCTGTTTTTT
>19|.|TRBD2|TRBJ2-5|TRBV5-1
CASSSQTGTSGGARGTQYF
TGCGCCAGCAGCTCGCAGACCGGGACTAGCGGGGGAGCCCGGGGGACCCAGTACTTC
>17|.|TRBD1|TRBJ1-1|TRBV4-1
CASSQTTGRRMNTEAFF
TGCGCCAGCAGCCAGACGACAGGGAGGAGAATGAACACTGAAGCTTTCTTT
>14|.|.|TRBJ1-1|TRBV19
CASSIRSRNTEAFF
TGTGCCAGTAGTATAAGGTCAAGGAACACTGAAGCTTTCTTT
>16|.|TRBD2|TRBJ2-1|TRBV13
CASSLSTAGGYNEQFF
TGTGCCAGCAGCTTAAGTACGGCGGGAGGGTACAATGAGCAGTTCTTC
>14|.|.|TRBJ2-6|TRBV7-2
CASSLGRGANVLTF
TGTGCCAGCAGCCTCGGCCGCGGGGCCAACGTCCTGACTTTC
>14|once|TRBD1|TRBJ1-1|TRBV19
CASEQGGMNTEAFF
TGTGCCAGTGAACAGGGGGGGATGAACACTGAAGCTTTCTTT
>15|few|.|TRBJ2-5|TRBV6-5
CASSYFADDGETQYF
TGTGCCAGCAGTTATTTTGCCGACGATGGAGAGACCCAGTACTTC
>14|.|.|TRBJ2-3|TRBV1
CTSSPTGSTDTQYF
TGCACCAGCAGCCCGACGGGGAGCACAGATACGCAGTATTTT
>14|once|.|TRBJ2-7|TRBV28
CASSAGLGYYEQYF
TGTGCCAGCAGTGCGGGACTGGGCTACTACGAGCAGTACTTC
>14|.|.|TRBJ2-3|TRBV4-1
CASSPGAGADTQYF
TGCGCCAGCAGCCCGGGGGCAGGGGCAGATACGCAGTATTTT
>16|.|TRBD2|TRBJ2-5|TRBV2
CASSEESSGRTETQYF
TGTGCCAGCAGTGAAGAAAGTAGCGGGAGGACTGAGACCCAGTACTTC
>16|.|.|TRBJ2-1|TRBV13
CASSFSSESRNNEQFF
TGTGCCAGCAGCTTCTCATCGGAGAGTCGGAACAATGAGCAGTTCTTC
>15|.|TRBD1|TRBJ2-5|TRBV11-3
CASSKRQGLIETQYF
TGTGCCAGCAGCAAGCGACAGGGATTAATAGAGACCCAGTACTTC
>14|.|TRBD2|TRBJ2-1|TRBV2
CASRKRGSYNEQFF
TGTGCCAGCAGAAAGCGGGGGTCCTACAATGAGCAGTTCTTC
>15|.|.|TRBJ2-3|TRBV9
CASSDVRTVPDTQYF
TGTGCCAGCAGTGACGTCCGGACAGTCCCAGATACGCAGTATTTT
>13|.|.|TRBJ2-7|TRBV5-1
CASSSDRNGEQYF
TGCGCCAGCAGCTCGGACAGAAATGGAGAGCAGTACTTC
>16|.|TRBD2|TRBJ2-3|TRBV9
CASSVGAGGPTDTQYF
TGTGCCAGCAGCGTAGGAGCGGGAGGCCCCACAGATACGCAGTATTTT
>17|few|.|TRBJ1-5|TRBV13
CASSFSGAIYHNQPQHF
TGTGCCAGCAGCTTCAGTGGGGCGATATATCACAATCAGCCCCAGCATTTT
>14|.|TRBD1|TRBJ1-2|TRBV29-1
CSVELWTGEYGYTF
TGCAGCGTTGAATTATGGACAGGGGAGTATGGCTACACCTTC
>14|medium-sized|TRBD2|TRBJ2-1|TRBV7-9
CASSLSGTHNEQFF
TGTGCCAGCAGTTTGAGCGGGACTCACAATGAGCAGTTCTTC
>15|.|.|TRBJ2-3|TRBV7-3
CASSAIGSSTDTQYF
TGTGCCAGCAGCGCTATCGGGTCTAGCACAGATACGCAGTATTTT
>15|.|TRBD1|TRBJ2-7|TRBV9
CASSAADRGSYEQYF
TGTGCCAGCAGCGCCGCCGACAGGGGTTCGTACGAGCAGTACTTC
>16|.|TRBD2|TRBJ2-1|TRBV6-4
CASSPTSGRSYNEQFF
TGTGCCAGCAGTCCGACTAGCGGGAGATCCTACAATGAGCAGTTCTTC
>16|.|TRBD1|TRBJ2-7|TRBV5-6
CASSLAGTGGLYEQYF
TGTGCCAGCAGCTTGGCCGGGACAGGGGGGCTATACGAGCAGTACTTC
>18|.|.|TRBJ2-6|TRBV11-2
CASSAFPEPASGANVLTF
TGTGCCAGCAGCGCCTTCCCAGAGCCCGCTTCTGGGGCCAACGTCCTGACTTTC
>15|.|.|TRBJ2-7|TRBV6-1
CASSELGGLAYEQYF
TGTGCCAGCAGTGAGTTAGGGGGTCTGGCCTACGAGCAGTACTTC
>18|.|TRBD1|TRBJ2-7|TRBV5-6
CASSNRFLWDRLTYEQYF
TGTGCCAGCAGCAACCGATTTCTATGGGACAGGCTGACCTACGAGCAGTACTTC
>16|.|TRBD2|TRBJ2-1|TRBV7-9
CASSQSAGGRYNEQFF
TGTGCCAGCAGCCAATCGGCGGGGGGGCGGTACAATGAGCAGTTCTTC
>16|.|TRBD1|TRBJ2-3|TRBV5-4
CASSLSGQGLTDTQYF
TGTGCCAGCAGCTTGTCGGGACAGGGGCTAACAGATACGCAGTATTTT
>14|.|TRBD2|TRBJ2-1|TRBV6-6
CASTLAGGYNEQFF
TGTGCCAGCACTTTGGCGGGAGGCTACAATGAGCAGTTCTTC
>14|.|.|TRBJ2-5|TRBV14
CASSQARSEETQYF
TGTGCCAGCAGCCAAGCAAGGTCAGAAGAGACCCAGTACTTC
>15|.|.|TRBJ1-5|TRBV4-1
CASSQGAGVGQPQHF
TGCGCCAGCAGCCAAGGGGCAGGGGTCGGGCAGCCCCAGCATTTT
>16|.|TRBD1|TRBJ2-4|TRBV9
CASSPRGQESKNIQYF
TGTGCCAGCAGCCCAAGGGGACAGGAGAGCAAAAACATTCAGTACTTC
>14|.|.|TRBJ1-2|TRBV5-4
CASSLNRDLRGYTF
TGTGCCAGCAGCTTAAACAGGGATTTGAGAGGCTACACCTTC
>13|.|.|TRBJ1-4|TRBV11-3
CASSLGVGEKLFF
TGTGCCAGCAGCTTAGGAGTCGGTGAAAAACTGTTTTTT
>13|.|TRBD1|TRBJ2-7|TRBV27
CASSWGTGYEQYF
TGTGCCAGCAGTTGGGGGACAGGCTACGAGCAGTACTTC
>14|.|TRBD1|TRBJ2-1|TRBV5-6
CASSVGQGEVEQFF
TGTGCCAGCAGCGTGGGACAGGGGGAGGTTGAGCAGTTCTTC
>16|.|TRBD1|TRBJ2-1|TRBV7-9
CASTPLGTGNYNEQFF
TGTGCCAGCACCCCCCTGGGGACAGGGAACTACAATGAGCAGTTCTTC
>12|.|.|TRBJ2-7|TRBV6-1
CASMGLGWEQYF
TGTGCCAGCATGGGGTTGGGATGGGAGCAGTACTTC
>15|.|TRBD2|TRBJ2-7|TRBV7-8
CASSLGPAQRGEQYF
TGTGCCAGCAGCTTAGGGCCCGCACAGCGGGGCGAGCAGTACTTC
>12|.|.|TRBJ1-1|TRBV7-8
CASMMLNTEAFF
TGTGCCAGCATGATGTTGAACACTGAAGCTTTCTTT
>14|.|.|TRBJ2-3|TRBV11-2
CASSPGLNTDTQYF
TGTGCCAGCAGCCCGGGACTTAACACAGATACGCAGTATTTT
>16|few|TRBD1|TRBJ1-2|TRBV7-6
CASSSGQGLVTYGYTF
TGTGCCAGCAGCTCAGGACAGGGGCTGGTGACCTATGGCTACACCTTC
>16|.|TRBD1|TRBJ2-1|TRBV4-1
CASSQASGTGGNEQFF
TGCGCCAGCAGCCAAGCGTCCGGGACAGGGGGTAATGAGCAGTTCTTC
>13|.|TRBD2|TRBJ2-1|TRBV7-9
CASSFSGRAEQFF
TGTGCCAGCAGCTTTAGCGGGAGGGCTGAGCAGTTCTTC
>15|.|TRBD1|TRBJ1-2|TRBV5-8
CASSWTGVVVYGYTF
TGTGCCAGCAGCTGGACAGGGGTGGTCGTTTATGGCTACACCTTC
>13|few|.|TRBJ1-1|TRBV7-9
CASSGGFFTEAFF
TGTGCCAGCAGTGGAGGGTTTTTTACTGAAGCTTTCTTT
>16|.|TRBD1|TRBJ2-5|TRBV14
CASSQRGQGAGETQYF
TGTGCCAGCAGCCAAAGAGGACAGGGGGCTGGGGAGACCCAGTACTTC
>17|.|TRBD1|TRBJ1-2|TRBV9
CASSLGTGEKPNYGYTF
TGTGCCAGCAGCTTGGGGACAGGGGAAAAGCCCAACTATGGCTACACCTTC
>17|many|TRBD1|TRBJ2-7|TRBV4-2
CASSERYGTGHSYEQYF
TGTGCCAGCAGCGAACGCTATGGGACAGGCCATTCCTACGAGCAGTACTTC
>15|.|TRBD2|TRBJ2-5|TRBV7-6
CASSLMAGGLQTQYF
TGTGCCAGCAGCTTAATGGCGGGGGGGCTGCAGACCCAGTACTTC